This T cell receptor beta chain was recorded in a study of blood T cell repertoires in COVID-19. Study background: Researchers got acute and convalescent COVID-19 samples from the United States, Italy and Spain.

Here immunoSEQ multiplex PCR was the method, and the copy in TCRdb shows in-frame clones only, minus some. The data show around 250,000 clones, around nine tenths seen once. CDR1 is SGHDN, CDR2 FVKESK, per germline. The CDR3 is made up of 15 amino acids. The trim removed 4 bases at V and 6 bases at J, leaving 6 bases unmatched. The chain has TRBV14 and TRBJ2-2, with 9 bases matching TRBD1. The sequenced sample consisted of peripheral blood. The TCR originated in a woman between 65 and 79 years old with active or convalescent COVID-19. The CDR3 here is CASSLGQGFPGELFF. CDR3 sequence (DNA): TGTGCCAGCAGCCTTGGACAGGGGTTCCCCGGGGAGCTGTTTTTT.